These T cell receptor beta chains were read from a single sample in a study of CD8+CD57+ T cells in acquired aplastic anemia. TCRdb recomputed calls from the reads with MiXCR, one row per CDR3 protein. The sample records 100,000 to 150,000 distinct CDR3 sequences, 48% being singletons. Sequencing was done on a sample of sorted CD4+, CD8+, or CD8+CD57+ T cells (not recorded which) from PBMCs. These receptors all come from a human donor in good health, serving as a control. The CDR3 runs from the conserved cysteine through the conserved F or W. D genes are given only for firm matches. The size field is filled for only some rows; it gives once, few, many or a size class.

TRBJ2-5 . TRBV7-3 TRBD2 CASSLAGRRETQYF TGTGCCAGCAGCCTAGCGGGAAGACGAGAGACCCAGTACTTC
TRBJ2-5 many TRBV12-3/TRBV12-4 TRBD2 CASSSTSGGLKTQYF TGTGCCAGCAGTTCTACTAGCGGGGGACTTAAGACCCAGTACTTC
TRBJ2-7 . TRBV19 TRBD1 CASQQTGGEQYF TGTGCCAGTCAACAAACAGGGGGCGAGCAGTACTTC
TRBJ2-2 . TRBV6-1 . CASSPALGKNANTGELFF TGTGCCAGCAGCCCCGCCCTTGGGAAGAACGCAAACACCGGGGAGCTGTTTTTT
TRBJ2-7 many TRBV3-1 TRBD1 CASSQAGQGAYEQYF TGTGCCAGCAGCCAAGCAGGACAGGGGGCTTACGAGCAGTACTTC
TRBJ2-5 many TRBV9 TRBD2 CASSGGLAGGPGETQYF TGTGCCAGCAGCGGGGGACTAGCGGGGGGCCCTGGGGAGACCCAGTACTTC
TRBJ1-5 . TRBV10-3 . CAISDGQRAFF TGTGCCATCAGTGATGGACAGCGGGCATTCTTT
TRBJ2-7 many TRBV3-1 TRBD2 CASSHVSGGFREQYF TGTGCCAGCAGCCATGTTAGCGGGGGGTTTAGAGAGCAGTACTTC
TRBJ1-1 . TRBV29-1 . CSVPRGGRVDTEAFF TGCAGCGTTCCCAGGGGAGGGCGAGTCGACACTGAAGCTTTCTTT
TRBJ2-5 . TRBV7-3 TRBD2 CASSLGLAGGETQYF TGTGCCAGCAGCCTGGGACTAGCGGGGGGGGAGACCCAGTACTTC
TRBJ2-2 . TRBV6-2/TRBV6-3 TRBD2 CASSYTGGGALNTGELFF TGTGCCAGCAGTTACACTGGCGGGGGGGCCTTGAACACCGGGGAGCTGTTTTTT
TRBJ2-7 . TRBV10-2 TRBD2 CASTLAGGLYEQYF TGTGCCAGCACCTTAGCGGGAGGGCTCTACGAGCAGTACTTC
TRBJ1-4 many TRBV6-1 . CASSFDRFGEKLFF TGTGCCAGCAGCTTCGACAGGTTCGGAGAAAAACTGTTTTTT
TRBJ2-1 many TRBV9 . CASSVVTGAGEQFF TGTGCCAGCAGCGTAGTAACGGGGGCGGGTGAGCAGTTCTTC
TRBJ2-5 . TRBV10-2 TRBD2 CASRGTSEGETQYF TGCGCCAGCAGGGGGACTAGCGAGGGAGAGACCCAGTACTTC
TRBJ2-1 . TRBV20-1 TRBD2 CTAAGGRNEQFF TGCACCGCGGCGGGGGGCCGGAATGAGCAGTTCTTC
TRBJ1-2 . TRBV12-3/TRBV12-4 . CASRTQGGGYTF TGTGCCAGCAGGACACAGGGAGGTGGCTACACCTTC
TRBJ2-5 . TRBV10-3 . CAISPGIQGTQYF TGTGCCATCAGTCCAGGAATTCAAGGGACCCAGTACTTC
TRBJ2-4 many TRBV6-1 . CASSPDSSTAKNIQYF TGTGCCAGCAGCCCCGACAGCTCAACAGCCAAAAACATTCAGTACTTC
TRBJ2-1 . TRBV7-3 . CASSLSDYNEQFF TGTGCCAGCAGCTTGAGCGACTACAATGAGCAGTTCTTC
TRBJ1-6 many TRBV6-1 TRBD1 CASRPYRGGSSYNSPLHF TGTGCCAGCAGGCCATACAGGGGCGGGAGCTCCTATAATTCACCCCTCCACTTT
TRBJ2-1 few TRBV20-1 . CSASLANEQFF TGCAGTGCCTCTTTAGCCAATGAGCAGTTCTTC
TRBJ2-7 . TRBV15 TRBD1 CATSRTGSYEQYF TGTGCCACCAGCAGGACAGGGTCCTACGAGCAGTACTTC
TRBJ1-2 . TRBV9 TRBD1 CASSGDRGNGYTF TGTGCCAGCAGCGGGGACAGGGGAAATGGCTACACCTTC
TRBJ1-2 many TRBV6-2/TRBV6-3 TRBD1 CASSPRSRGLSGYTF TGTGCCAGCAGTCCGAGAAGCAGGGGGCTTAGTGGCTACACCTTC
TRBJ2-3 few TRBV24-1 TRBD2 CATSDPSGATDTQYF TGTGCCACCAGTGATCCCAGCGGGGCCACAGATACGCAGTATTTT
TRBJ2-3 many TRBV4-1 TRBD2 CASSQDPRTSGGTDTQYF TGCGCCAGCAGCCAAGATCCCCGGACTAGCGGGGGAACAGATACGCAGTATTTT
TRBJ2-5 many TRBV5-4 . CASSSGLSQETQYF TGTGCCAGCAGCTCGGGACTCTCACAAGAGACCCAGTACTTC